This T cell receptor beta chain is from a study of beta chain features in type 1 diabetes. This clone was detected only a few times. The antigen remains unidentified. The CDR3 sequence is 12 residues long. With 3 bases removed from V and 6 bases from J, the gap between germline ends came to 8 bases. Germline V gene sequence: CDR1 GTSNPN, CDR2 SVGIG (reference sequence). All of the isolated RNA was reverse transcribed, so expressed TCRB transcripts were sequenced. Naive, central memory and regulatory T cell samples averaged roughly 4 million reads. Produced via immunoSEQ multiplex PCR; TCRdb's table is partial and in-frame only. The sample carries approximately 170,000 clones, over 55% recorded once. Study-level points and caveats: The study found moderately but significantly shorter TCRB CDR3s in all four CD4+ subsets of Type 1 diabetes patients.

Sequences were obtained from naive CD4+ T cells from blood. The J gene is TRBJ1-4, the V gene TRBV30; a weak D match, TRBD1 (5 bases). The origin of this receptor is a young man with type 1 diabetes. The chain's CDR3 is CAWRQDDEKLFF. The CDR3 nucleotides read TGTGCCTGGAGACAGGATGATGAAAAACTGTTTTTT.